The source of this T cell receptor (beta chain) is a study of shared clonotypes between healthy human individuals. Overall study: A donor's plate count was three for CD4 naive and three for CD4 memory; CD8 naive had two and CD8 memory one. Findings and caveats of the study: Donor clonotype sharing was expected to depend on sequencing depth.

Sorted-subset replicate PCRs used about 200 ng DNA, about 30,000 T cell genomes. The table came from immunoSEQ multiplex PCR; TCRdb's copy has only in-frame clones and leaves some out. The profile shows a few million clones, more than 80% of them singletons. With regard to this clone: Its antigen is undetermined.

CDR1 is SGHNT and CDR2 is YYREEE in the germline V gene (reference sequence). V lost 4 bases and J lost 0, with 13 bases in between. CDR3 size: 15 residues. The specimen sequenced was naive CD4+ T cells sorted from blood. Specified subset: CD45RA+ positively selected. This TCR derives from a man aged 18-30 years in good health. The chain recombines TRBV5-4 with TRBJ1-1, with D hard to call. The CDR3 protein is CASSQRTAMNTEAFF. The CDR3 nucleotides read TGTGCCAGCAGCCAAAGGACCGCAATGAACACTGAAGCTTTCTTT. Full variable domain (rest looked up from reference TRBV5-4 and TRBJ1-1): ETGVTQSPTHLIKTRGQQVTLRCSSQSGHNTVSWYQQALGQGPQFIFQYYREEENGRGNFPPRFSGLQFPNYSSELNVNALELDDSALYLCASSQRTAMNTEAFFGQGTRLTVV.